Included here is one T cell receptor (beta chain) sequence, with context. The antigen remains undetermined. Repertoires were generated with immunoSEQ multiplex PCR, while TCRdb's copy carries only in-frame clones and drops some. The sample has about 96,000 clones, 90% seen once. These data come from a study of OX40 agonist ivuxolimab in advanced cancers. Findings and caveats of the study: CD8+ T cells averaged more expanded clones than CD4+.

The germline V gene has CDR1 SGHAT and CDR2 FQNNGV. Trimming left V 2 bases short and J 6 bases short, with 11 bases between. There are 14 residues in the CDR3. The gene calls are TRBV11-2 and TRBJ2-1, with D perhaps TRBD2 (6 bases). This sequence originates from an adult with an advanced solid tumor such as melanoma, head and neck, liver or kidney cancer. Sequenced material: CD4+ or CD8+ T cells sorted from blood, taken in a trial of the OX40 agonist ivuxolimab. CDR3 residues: CASSLQLASNEQFF. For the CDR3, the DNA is TGTGCCAGCAGCTTACAACTAGCCTCCAATGAGCAGTTCTTC.